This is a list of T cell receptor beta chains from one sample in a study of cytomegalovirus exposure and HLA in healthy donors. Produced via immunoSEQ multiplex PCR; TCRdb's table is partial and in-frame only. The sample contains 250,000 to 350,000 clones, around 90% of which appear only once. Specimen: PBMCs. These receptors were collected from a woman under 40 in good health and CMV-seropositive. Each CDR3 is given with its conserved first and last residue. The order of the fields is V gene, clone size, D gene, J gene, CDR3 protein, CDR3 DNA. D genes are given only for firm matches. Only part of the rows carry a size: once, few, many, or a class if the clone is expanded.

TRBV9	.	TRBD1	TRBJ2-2	CASSVAPTGTAGTGELFF	TGTGCCAGCAGCGTAGCTCCTACCGGGACAGCAGGCACCGGGGAGCTGTTTTTT
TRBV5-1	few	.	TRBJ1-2	CASSLVGDGYTF	TGCGCCAGCAGCTTGGTGGGGGATGGCTACACCTTC
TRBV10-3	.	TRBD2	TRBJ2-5	CATMGGDQETQYF	TGTGCCACCATGGGGGGGGACCAAGAGACCCAGTACTTC
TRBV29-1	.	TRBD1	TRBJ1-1	CSVERGLKDTEAFF	TGCAGCGTTGAAAGGGGGCTCAAGGACACTGAAGCTTTCTTT
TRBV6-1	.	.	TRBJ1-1	CASSGTVNTEAFF	TGTGCCAGCAGTGGGACAGTGAACACTGAAGCTTTCTTT
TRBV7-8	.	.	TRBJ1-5	CASSLRSGAGNQPQHF	TGTGCCAGCAGCTTAAGGTCCGGGGCTGGCAATCAGCCCCAGCATTTT
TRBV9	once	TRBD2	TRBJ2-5	CASSAPSGGETQYF	TGTGCCAGCAGCGCCCCGAGCGGGGGAGAGACCCAGTACTTC
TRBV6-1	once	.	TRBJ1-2	CASSRALGYGYTF	TGTGCCAGCAGCAGGGCCCTTGGCTATGGCTACACCTTC
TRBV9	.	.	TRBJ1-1	CASSVGRGTEAFF	TGTGCCAGCAGCGTAGGGAGGGGCACTGAAGCTTTCTTT
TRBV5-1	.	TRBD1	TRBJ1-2	CASSLTLPGQGGYTF	TGCGCCAGCAGCTTGACCCTACCGGGACAGGGAGGCTACACCTTC
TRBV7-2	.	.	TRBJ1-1	CASSLTRPVPTEAFF	TGTGCCAGCAGCTTAACTAGACCCGTACCCACTGAAGCTTTCTTT
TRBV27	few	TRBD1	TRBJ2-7	CASMPTPGTGAYEQYF	TGTGCCAGCATGCCGACCCCGGGGACAGGAGCCTACGAGCAGTACTTC
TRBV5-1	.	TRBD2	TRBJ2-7	CASSSPLAGDPYEQYF	TGCGCCAGCAGCTCCCCTCTAGCGGGGGATCCCTACGAGCAGTACTTC
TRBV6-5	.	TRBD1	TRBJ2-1	CASSYRQGYNEQFF	TGTGCCAGCAGTTACAGACAGGGGTACAATGAGCAGTTCTTC
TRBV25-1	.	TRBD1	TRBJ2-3	CASSEPQGAGGTDTQYF	TGTGCCAGCAGTGAACCCCAGGGGGCAGGGGGCACAGATACGCAGTATTTT
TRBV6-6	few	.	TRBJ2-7	CASGGIHSYEQYF	TGTGCCAGCGGAGGGATCCACTCCTACGAGCAGTACTTC
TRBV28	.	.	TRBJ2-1	CASSLGLGEQFF	TGTGCCAGCAGTTTAGGGTTGGGTGAGCAGTTCTTC
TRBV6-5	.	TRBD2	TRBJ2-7	CASSKTSGSGEQYF	TGTGCCAGCAGTAAGACTAGCGGGAGTGGAGAGCAGTACTTC
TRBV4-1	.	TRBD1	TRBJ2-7	CASSPRDRGHYEQYF	TGCGCCAGCAGCCCCCGGGACAGGGGTCATTACGAGCAGTACTTC
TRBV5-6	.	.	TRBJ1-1	CASSLGGNTEAFF	TGTGCCAGCAGCTTGGGTGGGAACACTGAAGCTTTCTTT
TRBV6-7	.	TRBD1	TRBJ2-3	CASRGDSLSTDTQYF	TGTGCCAGCAGGGGGGACAGTCTCAGCACAGATACGCAGTATTTT
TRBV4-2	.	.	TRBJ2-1	CASSQGGGGKNEQFF	TGTGCCAGCAGCCAAGGCGGAGGGGGCAAGAATGAGCAGTTCTTC
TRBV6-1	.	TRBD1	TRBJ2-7	CASSWTGGYEQYF	TGTGCCAGCAGTTGGACAGGGGGCTACGAGCAGTACTTC
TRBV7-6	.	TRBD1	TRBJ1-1	CASSLDRGPEYTEAFF	TGTGCCAGCAGCTTAGACAGGGGGCCAGAGTACACTGAAGCTTTCTTT
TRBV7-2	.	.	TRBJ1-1	CASSLSRESEAFF	TGTGCCAGCAGCTTATCCAGGGAGTCCGAAGCTTTCTTT
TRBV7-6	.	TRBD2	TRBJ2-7	CASRPAGSYEQYF	TGTGCCAGTAGGCCAGCGGGGTCCTACGAGCAGTACTTC
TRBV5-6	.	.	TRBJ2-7	CASSGGTYEQYF	TGTGCCAGCAGCGGGGGAACCTACGAGCAGTACTTC
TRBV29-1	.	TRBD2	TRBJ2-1	CSVLAGDYNEQFF	TGCAGCGTTCTAGCGGGAGACTACAATGAGCAGTTCTTC
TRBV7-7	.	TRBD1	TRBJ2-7	CASSPGQGFSYEQYF	TGTGCCAGCAGCCCGGGACAGGGCTTCTCCTACGAGCAGTACTTC
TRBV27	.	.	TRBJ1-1	CASSYTMDSQSMNTEAFF	TGTGCCAGCAGTTACACTATGGACAGCCAGTCCATGAACACTGAAGCTTTCTTT
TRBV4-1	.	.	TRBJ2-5	CASSQAPVRGIETQYF	TGCGCCAGCAGCCAAGCCCCGGTGCGCGGTATAGAGACCCAGTACTTC
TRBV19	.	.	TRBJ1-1	CASSPGGTEAFF	TGTGCCAGTAGTCCTGGGGGCACTGAAGCTTTCTTT
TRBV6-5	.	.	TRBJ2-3	CASSYKQLPTDTQYF	TGTGCCAGCAGTTATAAGCAGCTCCCCACAGATACGCAGTATTTT
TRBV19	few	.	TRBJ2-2	CASSIGLVSTGELFF	TGTGCCAGTAGTATAGGGCTAGTTAGCACCGGGGAGCTGTTTTTT
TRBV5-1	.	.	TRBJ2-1	CASSSGVSEQFF	TGCGCCAGCAGCTCGGGAGTGTCTGAGCAGTTCTTC
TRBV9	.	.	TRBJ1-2	CASSPDSGGTHYGYTF	TGTGCCAGCAGCCCTGATTCGGGCGGGACACACTATGGCTACACCTTC
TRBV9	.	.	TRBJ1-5	CASSASSGQPQHF	TGTGCCAGCAGCGCCTCGTCAGGTCAGCCCCAGCATTTT
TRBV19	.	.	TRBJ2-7	CASSMGAGAYEQYF	TGTGCCAGTAGTATGGGGGCAGGGGCCTACGAGCAGTACTTC
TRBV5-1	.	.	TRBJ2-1	CASSLAPVTAGYNEQFF	TGCGCCAGCAGCTTGGCTCCAGTCACTGCCGGATACAATGAGCAGTTCTTC
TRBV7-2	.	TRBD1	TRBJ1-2	CASSPGGANYGYTF	TGTGCCAGCAGCCCAGGGGGAGCTAACTATGGCTACACCTTC
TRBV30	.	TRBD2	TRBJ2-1	CAWSVLGASGRNEQFF	TGTGCCTGGAGTGTACTAGGGGCTAGCGGGAGGAATGAGCAGTTCTTC
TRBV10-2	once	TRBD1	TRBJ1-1	CASTLGTANTEAFF	TGCGCCAGCACCCTTGGGACAGCGAACACTGAAGCTTTCTTT
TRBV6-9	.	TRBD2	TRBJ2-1	CASSYTYPGTSGGPHSYNEQFF	TGTGCCAGCAGTTATACCTATCCCGGGACTAGCGGGGGGCCCCACTCCTACAATGAGCAGTTCTTC
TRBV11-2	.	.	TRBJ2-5	CASSYGRGPEETQYF	TGTGCCAGCAGCTACGGCAGAGGGCCGGAGGAGACCCAGTACTTC
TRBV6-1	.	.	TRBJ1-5	CASSFETGNQPQHF	TGTGCCAGCAGTTTTGAGACAGGCAATCAGCCCCAGCATTTT
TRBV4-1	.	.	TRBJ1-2	CASSQGSVDYGYTF	TGCGCCAGCAGCCAAGGGTCAGTAGACTATGGCTACACCTTC